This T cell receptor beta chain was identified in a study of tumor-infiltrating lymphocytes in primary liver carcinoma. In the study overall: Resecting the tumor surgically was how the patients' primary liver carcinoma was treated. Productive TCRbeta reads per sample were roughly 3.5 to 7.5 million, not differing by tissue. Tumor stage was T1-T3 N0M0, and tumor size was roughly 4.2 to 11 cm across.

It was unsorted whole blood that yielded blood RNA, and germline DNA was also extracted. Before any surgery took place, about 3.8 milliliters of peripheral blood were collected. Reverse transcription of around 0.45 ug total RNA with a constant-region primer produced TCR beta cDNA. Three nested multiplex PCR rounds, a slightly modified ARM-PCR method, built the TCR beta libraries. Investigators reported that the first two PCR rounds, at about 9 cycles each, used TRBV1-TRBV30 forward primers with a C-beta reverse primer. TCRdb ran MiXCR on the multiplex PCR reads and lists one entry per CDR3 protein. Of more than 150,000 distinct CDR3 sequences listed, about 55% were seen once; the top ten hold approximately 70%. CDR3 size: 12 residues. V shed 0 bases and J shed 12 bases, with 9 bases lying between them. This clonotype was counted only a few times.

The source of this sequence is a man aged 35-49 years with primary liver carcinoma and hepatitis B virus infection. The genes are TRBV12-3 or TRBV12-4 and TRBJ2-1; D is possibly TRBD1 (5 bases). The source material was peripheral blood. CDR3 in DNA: TGTGCCAGCAGTTTAGCATCAGGGTTGCAGTTCTTC. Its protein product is CASSLASGLQFF.